The T cell receptor beta chain under discussion was sequenced for a study of OX40 agonist ivuxolimab in advanced cancers. Sequenced by immunoSEQ multiplex PCR; TCRdb stores in-frame clones only, minus some. There are tens of thousands of clones in the sample; approximately 85% occur only once, and roughly a sixth lies in the top ten. The J segment lost 3 bases and the V segment lost 2 bases, leaving 3 bases of the junction unmatched. The CDR3 is 14 residues long. From germline, CDR1 is SNHLY and CDR2 FYNNEI. This chain connects TRBV2 to TRBJ2-7; 8 bases are a match to TRBD1. The TCR was taken from an adult with an advanced solid tumor such as melanoma, head and neck, liver or kidney cancer. The sample was CD4+ or CD8+ T cells sorted from blood, taken in a trial of the OX40 agonist ivuxolimab. This CDR3 reads CASSELGTGYEQYF. CDR3 sequence (DNA): TGTGCCAGCAGTGAATTAGGGACAGGCTACGAGCAGTACTTC.